This T cell receptor beta chain was recorded in a study of cytomegalovirus exposure and HLA in healthy donors (dated by TCRdb to 2017 to 2019). Some background on the complete study: In an earlier analysis of approximately 500 of the donors, around 290 Gb of sequence data and 90 million to 130 million unique TCR beta sequences from some 170 million T cells were reported. An early release covering 550 to 700 HLA-typed donors comprised 300 to 350 gigabases of sequencing data and roughly 86 million unique TCR sequences. Among the roughly 380 genotyped donors, roughly 80% belonged to the genetic ancestry cluster associated with self-reported Caucasian donors. The study aimed to test whether cataloging public T cell receptors could reveal signatures of past pathogen exposure. The study used immunosequencing to profile the T cell repertoires of more than 650 subjects and linked those repertoires to cytomegalovirus serostatus. A separate validation cohort of over 95 different subjects was used in addition to the roughly 670-subject first cohort. The study combined high-throughput TCR immunosequencing, statistical association of individual TCRs with disease status, and machine learning to predict cytomegalovirus infection status. A later analysis re-examined previously published TCR beta repertoires from 600 to 700 donors and added high-resolution HLA genotyping to investigate patterns of TCR occurrence. The later analysis used no new phenotypic data to find candidate immune exposures, relying instead on TCR beta sequences and their occurrence across donors. An earlier analysis of a few hundred of the donors applied high-throughput TCR beta sequencing to assess whether each TCR beta V gene segment acted as functional or pseudogenic. Donor age, sex, ethnicity and CMV serostatus were compiled alongside the repertoire data. A later genetic analysis used genome-wide SNP genotypes for 398 of the 666 donors, treating that subset as a discovery cohort. Every repertoire in the discovery cohort had been generated on one and the same sequencing platform. HLA typing covered class I and class II loci at four-digit resolution. Typing coverage differed by locus: A, B, C, DRB1 and DQB1 were typed in roughly 620-630 donors, DQA1 in 522, DPA1 in approximately 600, and DPB1 in about 450. Roughly five DR-DQ haplotypes were treated as single units for association and clustering because of strong linkage in the cohort. Across some 400 genotyped donors of the cohort, an average of approximately 240,000 unique TCR beta nucleotide sequences per donor were sequenced, and approximately 19% of those sequences were non-productive. Overall study outcomes, separate from this receptor: A cluster of highly shared sequence variants was judged likely to represent a technical artifact of the sequencing pipeline. A later analysis found that HLA-associated TCR beta chains were more clonally expanded and had lower generation probabilities than equally common non-associated chains. In a later genetic analysis, fewer N-insertions in productive TCRs were reported among donors in an Asian-associated ancestry cluster than the approximately 710-donor mean. A further reported finding was that TCR beta sequences accurately predicted the HLA-A and HLA-B alleles for most subjects in the first cohort. Several of the top co-occurrence clusters appeared to be linked to parvovirus B19, influenza, CMV and Epstein-Barr virus, according to a later analysis. Some IMGT-functional V segments, including TRBV6-2 and TRBV6-3, could not be told apart with the 87-base-pair reads, so those segments were excluded. Strong co-occurrence of HLA alleles, especially DR and DQ, made assigning TCR associations to individual alleles difficult. In an earlier analysis of around 500 of the donors, most TCR beta V segments appeared in productive rearrangements about 87% or about 30% of the time, broadly matching IMGT annotations. According to a later analysis, most CMV-associated TCR beta chains appeared to be HLA-restricted, and the HLA associations seemed to be driven largely by CMV exposure. According to a later analysis, TCR association rates differed among HLA loci, with DRB1 alleles showing the most associated TCRs and HLA-C alleles showing the fewest. A total of 150 to 200 TCR beta chains were listed by the study as associated with cytomegalovirus. Presence/absence analyses assumed roughly uniform sequencing depth across donors, an assumption that may not hold. This cohort had only TCR beta chains sequenced, and the lack of alpha or paired-chain data limited which features could be detected. Correlated functional status among segregating V segments might be attributable to linkage disequilibrium, but an unknown experimental factor could not be ruled out. Because HLA typing was missing for some donors at each locus, association tests included only the typed subset. At a false discovery rate of 0.05, a later analysis linked about 17,000 TCR beta sequences to specific HLA alleles. Because counts were too low, roughly 18 rarely observed V segments, including chromosome 9 orphons, were left out of the earlier analysis of some 640 of the donors. V-gene and J-gene trimming of TCR beta chains was associated with a missense DCLRE1C variant in a later genetic analysis, and the association was replicated in an independent cohort. According to the authors, the approach could potentially be generalized to other disease states and immunological phenotypes. In vitro tests confirmed that a few of the cytomegalovirus-associated TCR beta chains recognize cytomegalovirus antigens. The classifier was reported to diagnose cytomegalovirus status with high specificity and sensitivity in both the original and validation cohorts. Across donors, most TCR sequences were observed very rarely, whereas some public TCRs were present in many individuals. For the cohort, immune exposure information was limited to CMV serostatus.

With regard to this clone: This receptor's antigen is unknown. Base qualities are not recorded, but no much larger clone differs from it by a single base.

Library generation was performed with the immunoSEQ multiplex PCR assay. A mixture of 60 forward primers for TCR Vbeta segments and 13 reverse primers for TCR Jbeta segments was used in the multiplex PCR. The CDR3 region of rearranged TCR beta genes was amplified from genomic DNA by a multiplex PCR assay. On the Illumina HiSeq System, the amplified TCR beta libraries were sequenced as 87-base-pair reads. The original pipeline was this. A later analysis counted some 80 million unique TCR beta chains across the 550 to 750 repertoires, and some 11 million of these chains were shared by at least two donors. Raw reads were error-corrected and collapsed into unique sequences with a nearest-neighbor algorithm that merged closely related sequences to remove PCR and sequencing errors. Alignment of CDR3 sequences to IMGT reference sequences was used to assign V, D and J gene segments. For a sequence to be retained, at least a six-nucleotide match to both a V gene segment and a J gene segment was required. Rearrangements were called productive when the CDR3 lacked stop codons and stayed in frame with V and J; all others were non-productive. Following IMGT convention, CDR3 was defined as the stretch from the second conserved V-encoded cysteine up to the conserved J-encoded phenylalanine. The earlier analysis of roughly 590 of the donors excluded any sequence lacking an unambiguous match to a single V gene segment. In an earlier analysis of approximately 550 of the donors, V segments were called functional above 56.7% productive rearrangements and were called segregating when the between-donor standard deviation exceeded 5%. A statistical classification framework was built to diagnose cytomegalovirus status from the catalog of TCR beta chain sequences. A later analysis assigned V and J genes by comparing TCR nucleotide sequences with IMGT/GENE-DB human TR gene sequences. The TCRdist pipeline was used in a later analysis to assign CDR3 sequences and most-parsimonious VDJ recombination scenarios. In a later analysis, each TCR beta chain was defined by its CDR3 amino acid sequence together with its V-gene family, and reads lacking a unique V-gene family were excluded. To address suspected cross-contamination and a sequencing artifact, a later analysis removed approximately 600 highly shared, low-generation-probability nucleotide sequences. In a later analysis, a clonal expansion index was calculated for each public chain from normalized within-repertoire ranks of inferred template counts. In a later analysis, generation probabilities were computed using a VDJ recombination model fitted to out-of-frame rearrangements, and the results were checked against IGoR. In a later analysis, hypergeometric tests were used to score TCR-TCR, TCR-HLA and TCR-CMV co-occurrence, with a repertoire-size bias correction applied to TCR pairs. In a later analysis, false discovery rates were estimated by permuting HLA or CMV assignments 20 times. In a later analysis, co-occurring TCRs were grouped using DBSCAN, and TCRdist sequence similarity was added for clustering within HLA-allele-positive subsets. For co-occurrence clustering, repertoires with fewer than 30,000 or more than 120,000 public chains were excluded, along with five or six repertoires with anomalous nucleotide sharing. The source is immuneACCESS, and TCRdb retained only in-frame sequences with V and J called. Part of the clones is not carried over; for the studies checked, unresolved V genes explain less than half of this, and the remainder is unexplained. V and J calls and clone size are copied from that table; D and trimming were computed from the DNA. A total of under 200,000 clones appear in this sample, about 64% of them only once. The leading ten clones occupy 1.1% to 1.5% of the sample.

The CDR3 holds 17 amino acids from the cysteine to the phenylalanine. This entry keeps only the CDR3 DNA: 51 bases, framed from base 1. CDR1 SGHTA and CDR2 FQGNSA are derived from the germline V gene. Clipping removes 1 base from V and 5 bases from J, with 10 as the unmatched junction base count. The cohort was made up of 500 to 850 healthy bone marrow donors. At the time of sampling, all cohort members were nominally healthy, though unrecorded immune exposures were likely present. The donor was CMV seronegative and belonged to the group of 352 seronegative cohort members. Each donor provided a peripheral blood sample, and peripheral blood mononuclear cells were used for TCR beta sequencing. Genomic DNA was extracted from the blood cell samples with the Qiagen DNeasy Blood Extraction Kit.

This sequence was found in a man in his forties or fifties in good health and CMV-seronegative. Sequencing was done on a sample of PBMCs. The chain is assembled from TRBV7-2 and TRBJ2-5; 10 of the junction bases match TRBD1. The CDR3 loop reads CASSLGWDRGGWETQYF. The DNA reads TGTGCCAGCAGCTTAGGTTGGGACAGGGGAGGCTGGGAGACCCAGTACTTC.